This T cell receptor (beta chain) was identified in a study of CD4 T cells in relation to SARS-CoV-2 and coronaviruses. Study details: PBMCs were cultured with antigen for roughly nine days before TCR beta sequencing. Study-wide results and limits: This crossreactivity analysis covered spike protein alone, no other viral proteins.

With regard to this clone: Its antigen is unidentified.

V trimming: 2 bases; J trimming: 2 bases; junction bases outside the gene matches: 5. CDR3 size: 15 residues. The germline CDR1 and CDR2 sequences are MDHEN and SYDVKM. Unexposed donor CD4+ T cells date from about 2011-2018, before the COVID-19 pandemic. After more than eight days of culture, CD4+ T cells were isolated. Cells permitting, SARS-CoV-2 S/N and four cold-coronavirus spikes were tested on unexposed-donor CD4+ T cells. Sequencing was performed with immunoSEQ multiplex PCR; in TCRdb, only in-frame clones are kept and a portion is missing. Here the sample spans roughly 24,000 clones, 78% being singletons.

This receptor was identified in a human donor in good health. V is TRBV28 and J is TRBJ1-1; 7 bases are a match to TRBD1. Input material: CD4+ T cells from PBMCs, cultured in vitro. CDR3 coding DNA: TGTGCCAGCAGTTTAGGGTCAGGGGGAAACACTGAAGCTTTCTTT. Translation gives CASSLGSGGNTEAFF.